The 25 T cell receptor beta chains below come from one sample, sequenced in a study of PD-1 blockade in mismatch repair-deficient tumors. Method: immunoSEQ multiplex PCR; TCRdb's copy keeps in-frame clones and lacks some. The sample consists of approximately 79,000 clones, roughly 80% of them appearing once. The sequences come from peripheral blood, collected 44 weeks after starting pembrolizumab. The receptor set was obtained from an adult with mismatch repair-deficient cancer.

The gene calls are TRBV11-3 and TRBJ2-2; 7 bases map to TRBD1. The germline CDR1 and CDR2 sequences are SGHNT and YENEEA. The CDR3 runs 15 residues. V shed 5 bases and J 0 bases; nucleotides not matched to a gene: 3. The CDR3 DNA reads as TGTGCCAGCAGCCGGACAGGCGCGAACACCGGGGAGCTGTTTTTT. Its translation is CASSRTGANTGELFF.

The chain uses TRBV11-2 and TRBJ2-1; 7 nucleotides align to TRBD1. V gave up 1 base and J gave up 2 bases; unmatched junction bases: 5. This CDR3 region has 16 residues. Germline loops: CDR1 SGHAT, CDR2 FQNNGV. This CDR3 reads CASSLVWTGPYNEQFF. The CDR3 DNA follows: TGTGCCAGCAGCTTAGTTTGGACAGGTCCCTACAATGAGCAGTTCTTC.

CDR3 in DNA: TGTGCCAGCAGCTTACAGGGTCTGGGCGGCTACACCTTC. Translated, it gives CASSLQGLGGYTF. The gene calls are TRBV7-8 and TRBJ1-2, with D perhaps matching TRBD1 (5 bases). Germline V gene data show CDR1 as SGHVS and CDR2 as FQNEAQ. V was clipped by 2 bases and J by 8 bases, with 12 bases between them. CDR3 length: 13 residues.

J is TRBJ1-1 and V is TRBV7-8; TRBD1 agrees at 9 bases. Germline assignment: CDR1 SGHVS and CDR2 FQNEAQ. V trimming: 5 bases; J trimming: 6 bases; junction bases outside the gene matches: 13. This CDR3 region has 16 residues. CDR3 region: CASSVPRGQGYPEAFF. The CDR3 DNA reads TGTGCCAGCAGCGTCCCCCGAGGACAGGGGTACCCTGAAGCTTTCTTT.

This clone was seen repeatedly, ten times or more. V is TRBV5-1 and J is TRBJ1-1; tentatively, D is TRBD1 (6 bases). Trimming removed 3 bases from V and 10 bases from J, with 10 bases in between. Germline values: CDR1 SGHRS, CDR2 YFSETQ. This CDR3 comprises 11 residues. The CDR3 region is CASSYEGGAFF. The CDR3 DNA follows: TGCGCCAGCAGCTACGAAGGGGGAGCTTTCTTT.

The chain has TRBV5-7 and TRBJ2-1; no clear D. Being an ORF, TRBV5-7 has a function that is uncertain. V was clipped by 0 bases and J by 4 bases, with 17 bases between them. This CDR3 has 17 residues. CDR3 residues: CASSLVTGQNVYNEQFF. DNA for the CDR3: TGTGCCAGCAGCTTGGTTACGGGTCAGAATGTTTACAATGAGCAGTTCTTC.

The CDR3 DNA reads TGTGCCAGCCAGGTGGGGGGAGCCGGTTACGAGCAGTACTTC. This encodes CASQVGGAGYEQYF. V usage is TRBV10-3 and J usage is TRBJ2-7; maybe TRBD2 (6 bases). Germline V gene sequence: CDR1 ENHRY, CDR2 SYGVKD. This CDR3 region has 14 residues. V was trimmed by 10 bases and J by 4 bases, leaving 20 bases between them.

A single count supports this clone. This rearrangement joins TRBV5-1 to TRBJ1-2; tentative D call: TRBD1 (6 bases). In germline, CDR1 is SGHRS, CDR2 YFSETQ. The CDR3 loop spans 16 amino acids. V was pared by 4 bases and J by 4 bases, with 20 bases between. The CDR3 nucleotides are TGCGCCAGCAGCCCCTCGGGTGGCAGGGGATCCTATGGCTACACCTTC. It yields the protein CASSPSGGRGSYGYTF.

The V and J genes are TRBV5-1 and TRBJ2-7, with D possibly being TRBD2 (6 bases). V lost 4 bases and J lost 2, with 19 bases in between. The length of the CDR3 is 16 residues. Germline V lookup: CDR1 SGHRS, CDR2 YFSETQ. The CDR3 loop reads CASSLYLRGKTYEQYF. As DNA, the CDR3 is TGCGCCAGCAGCCTCTACCTCCGCGGGAAGACCTACGAGCAGTACTTC.

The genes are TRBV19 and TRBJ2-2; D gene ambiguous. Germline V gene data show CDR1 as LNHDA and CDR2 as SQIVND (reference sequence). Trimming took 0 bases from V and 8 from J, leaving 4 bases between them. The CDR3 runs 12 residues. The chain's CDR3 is CASSIEGGELFF. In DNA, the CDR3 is TGTGCCAGTAGTATAGAAGGTGGGGAGCTGTTTTTT.

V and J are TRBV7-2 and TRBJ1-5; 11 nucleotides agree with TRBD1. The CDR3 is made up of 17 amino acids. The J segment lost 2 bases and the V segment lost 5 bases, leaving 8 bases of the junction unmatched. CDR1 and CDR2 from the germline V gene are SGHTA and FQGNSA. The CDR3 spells CASSNQRDRGGNQPQHF. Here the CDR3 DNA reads TGTGCCAGCAGCAATCAACGGGACAGGGGGGGCAATCAGCCCCAGCATTTT.

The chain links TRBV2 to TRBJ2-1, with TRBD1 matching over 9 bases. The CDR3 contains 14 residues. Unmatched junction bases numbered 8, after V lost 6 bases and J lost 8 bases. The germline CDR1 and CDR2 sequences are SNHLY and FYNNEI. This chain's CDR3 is CASRDTGGADEQFF. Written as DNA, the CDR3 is TGTGCCAGCAGGGATACAGGGGGCGCGGATGAGCAGTTCTTC. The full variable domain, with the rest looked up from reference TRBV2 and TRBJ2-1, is EPEVTQTPSHQVTQMGQEVILRCVPISNHLYFYWYRQILGQKVEFLVSFYNNEISEKSEIFDDQFSVERPDGSNFTLKIRSTKLEDSAMYFCASRDTGGADEQFFGPGTRLTVL.

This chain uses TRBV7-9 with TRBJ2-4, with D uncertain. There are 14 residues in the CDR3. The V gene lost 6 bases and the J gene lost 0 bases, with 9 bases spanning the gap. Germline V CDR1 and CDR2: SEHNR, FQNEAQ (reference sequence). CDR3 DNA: TGTGCCAGCAGTCTAGATATAGCCAAAAACATTCAGTACTTC. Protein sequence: CASSLDIAKNIQYF. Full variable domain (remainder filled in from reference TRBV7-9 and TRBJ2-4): DTGVSQNPRHKITKRGQNVTFRCDPISEHNRLYWYRQTLGQGPEFLTYFQNEAQLEKSRLLSDRFSAERPKGSFSTLEIQRTEQGDSAMYLCASSLDIAKNIQYFGAGTRLSVL.

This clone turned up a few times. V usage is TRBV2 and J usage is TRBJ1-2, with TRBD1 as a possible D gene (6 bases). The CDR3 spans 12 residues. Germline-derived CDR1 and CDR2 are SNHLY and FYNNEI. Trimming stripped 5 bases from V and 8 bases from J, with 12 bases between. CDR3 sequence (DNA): TGTGCCAGCAGTAACGACAGGATCGGCTACACCTTC. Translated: CASSNDRIGYTF.

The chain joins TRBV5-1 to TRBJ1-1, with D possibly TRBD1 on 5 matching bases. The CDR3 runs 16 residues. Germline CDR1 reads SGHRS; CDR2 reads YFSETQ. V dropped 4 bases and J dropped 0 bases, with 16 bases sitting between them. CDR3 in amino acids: CASSASLRGVNTEAFF. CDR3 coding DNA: TGCGCCAGCAGCGCTAGCCTCCGGGGCGTGAACACTGAAGCTTTCTTT.

CDR3 amino acids: CASRMGPGPKETQYF. CDR3 DNA sequence: TGTGCCAGCAGGATGGGACCGGGACCCAAAGAGACCCAGTACTTC. V usage is TRBV6-1 and J usage is TRBJ2-5; D could derive from TRBD1 or TRBD2 (5 bases each). CDR1 and CDR2 from the germline V gene are MNHNS and SASEGT. CDR3 length: 15 amino acids. V lost 6 bases, J lost 3 bases, and 17 bases lay in between.

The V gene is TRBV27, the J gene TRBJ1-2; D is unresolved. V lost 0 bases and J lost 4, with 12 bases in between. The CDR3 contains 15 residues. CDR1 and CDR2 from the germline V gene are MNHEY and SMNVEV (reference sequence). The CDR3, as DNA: TGTGCCAGCAGTTTATCGAAGTCCGGAGTCTATGGCTACACCTTC. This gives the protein CASSLSKSGVYGYTF.

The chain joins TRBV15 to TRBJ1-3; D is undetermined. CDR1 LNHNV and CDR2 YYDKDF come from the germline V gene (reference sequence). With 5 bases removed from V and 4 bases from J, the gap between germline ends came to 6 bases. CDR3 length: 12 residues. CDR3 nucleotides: TGTGCCACCAGCCTCGAAGGAAACACCATATATTTT. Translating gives CATSLEGNTIYF.

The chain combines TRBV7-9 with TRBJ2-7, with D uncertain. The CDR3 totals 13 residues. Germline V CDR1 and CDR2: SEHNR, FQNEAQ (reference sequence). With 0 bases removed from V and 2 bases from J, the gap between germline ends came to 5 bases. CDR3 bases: TGTGCCAGCAGCTTAGCCGCTACCTACGAGCAGTACTTC. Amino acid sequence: CASSLAATYEQYF.

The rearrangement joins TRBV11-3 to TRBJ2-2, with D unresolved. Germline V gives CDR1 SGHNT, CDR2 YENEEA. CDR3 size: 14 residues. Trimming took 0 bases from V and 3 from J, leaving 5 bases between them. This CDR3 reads CASSLDMDTGELFF. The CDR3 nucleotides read TGTGCCAGCAGCTTAGATATGGACACCGGGGAGCTGTTTTTT. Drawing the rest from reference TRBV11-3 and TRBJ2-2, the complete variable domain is EAGVVQSPRYKIIEKKQPVAFWCNPISGHNTLYWYLQNLGQGPELLIRYENEEAVDDSQLPKDRFSAERLKGVDSTLKIQPAELGDSAVYLCASSLDMDTGELFFGEGSRLTVL.

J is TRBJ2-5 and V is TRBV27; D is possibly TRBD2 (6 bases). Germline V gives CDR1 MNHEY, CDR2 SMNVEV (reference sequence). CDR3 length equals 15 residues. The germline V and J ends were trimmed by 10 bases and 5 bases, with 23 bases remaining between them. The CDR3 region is CATAPGLGSGETQYF. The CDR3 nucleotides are TGTGCCACCGCCCCTGGTCTCGGGAGTGGGGAGACCCAGTACTTC.

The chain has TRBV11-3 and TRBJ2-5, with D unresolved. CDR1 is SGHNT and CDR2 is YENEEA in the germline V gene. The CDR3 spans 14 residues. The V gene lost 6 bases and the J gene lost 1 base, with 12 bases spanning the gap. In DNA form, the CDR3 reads TGTGCCAGCAGGGGGTACCTAAGCCAAGAGACCCAGTACTTC. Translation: CASRGYLSQETQYF.

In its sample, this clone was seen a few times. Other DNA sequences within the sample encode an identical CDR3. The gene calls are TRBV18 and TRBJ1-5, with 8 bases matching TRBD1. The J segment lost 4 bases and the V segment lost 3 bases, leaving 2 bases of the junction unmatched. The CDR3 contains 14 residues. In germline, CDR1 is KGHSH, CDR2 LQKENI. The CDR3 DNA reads TGTGCCAGCTCACCTGGGACAGGTAATCAGCCCCAGCATTTT. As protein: CASSPGTGNQPQHF.

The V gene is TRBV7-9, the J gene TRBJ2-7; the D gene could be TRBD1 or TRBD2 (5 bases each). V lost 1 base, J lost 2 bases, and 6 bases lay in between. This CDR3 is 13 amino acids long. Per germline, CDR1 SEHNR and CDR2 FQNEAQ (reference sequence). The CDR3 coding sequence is TGTGCCAGCAGCTTAGTGGGACCCTACGAGCAGTACTTC. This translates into CASSLVGPYEQYF.

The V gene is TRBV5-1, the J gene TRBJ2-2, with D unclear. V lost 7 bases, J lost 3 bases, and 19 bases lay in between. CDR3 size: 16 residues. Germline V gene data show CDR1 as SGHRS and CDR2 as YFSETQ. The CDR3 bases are TGCGCCAGCTCCCCTGGGGATAAAAAGTACACCGGGGAGCTGTTTTTT. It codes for CASSPGDKKYTGELFF.